These 8 T cell receptor beta chains originate from one sample sequenced in a study of blood T cell repertoires in COVID-19. Here immunoSEQ multiplex PCR was the method, and the copy in TCRdb shows in-frame clones only, minus some. The table has about 170,000 clones, more than 85% seen once. The material sequenced was peripheral blood. Every receptor here comes from a woman older than 75 in a cohort sampled during active or convalescent COVID-19.

The V and J genes are TRBV7-9 and TRBJ1-1, with D tentatively TRBD1 (5 bases). Germline V CDR1 and CDR2: SEHNR, FQNEAQ (reference sequence). V was shortened by 1 base and J by 1 base, with 10 bases between the two germline ends. This CDR3 is built from 15 residues. The DNA of the CDR3 is TGTGCCAGCAGCTTAGGAGGGACTAGGAACACTGAAGCTTTCTTT. It is translated as CASSLGGTRNTEAFF.

This sequence joins TRBV24-1 and TRBJ2-7; 7 bases align to TRBD1. The CDR3 has 15 amino acids. Trimming removed 6 bases from V and 5 bases from J; junction bases left unmatched: 12. CDR1 KGHDR and CDR2 SFDVKD come from the germline V gene. CDR3 in amino acids: CATSPLGTVLHEQYF. Written as DNA, the CDR3 is TGTGCCACCAGTCCTCTTGGGACAGTGTTACACGAGCAGTACTTC.

CDR3 sequence reads: CASSPTRDSLRSYEQYF. In DNA, the CDR3 is TGTGCCAGCAGCCCGACCCGGGACAGCCTTCGCTCCTACGAGCAGTACTTC. The chain links TRBV11-3 to TRBJ2-7; TRBD1 agrees at 7 bases. The CDR3 is 17 amino acids. Germline CDR1 and CDR2: SGHNT and YENEEA. With 5 bases clipped from V and 0 bases from J, the junction kept 13 bases outside the gene matches.

The V gene is TRBV3-1 (or the pseudogene TRBV3-2), the J gene TRBJ2-7, with a tentative D call TRBD2 (6 bases). Germline-derived CDR1 and CDR2 are LGHDT and YNNKEL (reference sequence). Deletions cut 1 base from V and 3 bases from J, with 7 bases between. CDR3 length equals 13 residues. The CDR3, as DNA: TGTGCCAGCAGCCAAGGACTAGTCTACGAGCAGTACGTC. Its translation: CASSQGLVYEQYV.

The CDR3 region has the DNA TGTGCCAGATCCCAGGGGAACTATGGCTACACCTTC. Translating it yields CARSQGNYGYTF. The chain has TRBV30 and TRBJ1-2; weak D call: TRBD1 (6 bases). Trimming pared 8 bases from V and 2 bases from J, leaving 12 bases between. The CDR3 length is 12 residues. CDR1 and CDR2 from the germline V gene are GTSNPN and SVGIG (reference sequence).

This chain connects TRBV6-2 or TRBV6-3 to TRBJ2-7; the match to TRBD1 covers 7 bases. V trimming: 5 bases; J trimming: 1 base; junction bases outside the gene matches: 11. The CDR3 totals 16 residues. From germline, CDR1 is MNHEY and CDR2 SVGEGT. The CDR3 is CASSHRQGRVSYEQYV. CDR3 bases: TGTGCCAGCAGTCACCGACAGGGCCGGGTGTCCTACGAGCAGTACGTC.

CDR3 in amino acids: CASSLAHRGNEKLFF. CDR3 nucleotide sequence: TGTGCCAGCAGCTTGGCGCACAGGGGGAATGAAAAACTGTTTTTT. This sequence joins TRBV5-4 and TRBJ1-4, with 8 bases matching TRBD1. The junction had 3 bases not matched to a gene; V was cut back by 0 bases and J by 5 bases. The CDR3 contains 15 residues. Germline loops: CDR1 SGHNT, CDR2 YYREEE (reference sequence).

V gene TRBV28 combines with J gene TRBJ1-5; 8 bases align to TRBD1. V was pared by 8 bases and J by 1 base, with 7 bases of the junction left unmatched. The CDR3 covers 15 residues. Germline loops: CDR1 MDHEN, CDR2 SYDVKM. CDR3 in amino acids: CASGAGGRSNQPQHF. The DNA of the CDR3 is TGTGCCAGCGGTGCAGGGGGCAGGAGCAATCAGCCCCAGCATTTT.